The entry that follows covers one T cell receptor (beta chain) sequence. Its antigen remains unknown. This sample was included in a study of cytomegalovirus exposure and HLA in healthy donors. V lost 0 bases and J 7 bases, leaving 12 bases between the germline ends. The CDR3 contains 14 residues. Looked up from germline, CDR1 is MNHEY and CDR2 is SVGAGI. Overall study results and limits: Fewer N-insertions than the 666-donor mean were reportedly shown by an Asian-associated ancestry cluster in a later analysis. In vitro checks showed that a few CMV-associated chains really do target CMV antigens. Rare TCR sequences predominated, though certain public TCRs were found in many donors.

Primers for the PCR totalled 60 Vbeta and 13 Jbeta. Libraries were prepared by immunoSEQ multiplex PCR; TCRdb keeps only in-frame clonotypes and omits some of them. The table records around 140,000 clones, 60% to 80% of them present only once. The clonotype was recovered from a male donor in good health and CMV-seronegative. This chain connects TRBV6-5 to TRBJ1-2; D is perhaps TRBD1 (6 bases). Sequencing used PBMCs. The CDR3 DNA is TGTGCCAGCAGTTACTCAAACAGGGTTCGTGGCTACACCTTC. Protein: CASSYSNRVRGYTF.